Listed below are T cell receptor beta chains from one sample, sequenced in a study of cytomegalovirus exposure and HLA in healthy donors. Profiled with immunoSEQ multiplex PCR; TCRdb holds only in-frame clones, not every one. The sample has about 190,000 clones; about 84% are singletons. Sequencing was carried out using PBMCs. The receptors were sampled from a woman aged 18-29 years in good health and CMV-seronegative. Both conserved end residues are part of each CDR3. Each record gives: D gene, J gene, V gene, clone size, CDR3 protein, CDR3 DNA. A D gene is named only where the DNA matches it firmly. The size field is filled for only some rows; it gives once, few, many or a size class.

>.|TRBJ2-1|TRBV6-1|.
CASSEEESGPYNEQFF
TGTGCCAGCAGTGAAGAGGAGAGCGGGCCCTACAATGAGCAGTTCTTC
>TRBD1|TRBJ2-4|TRBV5-1|.
CASSLVTGDPEANIQYF
TGCGCCAGCAGCTTAGTGACAGGGGATCCGGAGGCAAACATTCAGTACTTC
>.|TRBJ1-4|TRBV2|.
CASSGGVLREKLFF
TGTGCCAGCAGTGGGGGGGTCCTGCGGGAAAAACTGTTTTTT
>.|TRBJ1-2|TRBV2|.
CASSAQTAEYGYTF
TGTGCCAGCAGTGCTCAGACAGCCGAGTATGGCTACACCTTC
>.|TRBJ2-2|TRBV5-1|.
CASRRQDPNTGELFF
TGCGCCAGCAGGCGACAGGACCCTAACACCGGGGAGCTGTTTTTT
>TRBD2|TRBJ2-1|TRBV6-4|.
CASSDSTSGGDEQFF
TGTGCCAGCAGTGACTCGACTAGCGGGGGCGATGAGCAGTTCTTC
>.|TRBJ2-1|TRBV2|.
CASTPGVGNEQFF
TGTGCCAGCACCCCCGGGGTGGGGAATGAGCAGTTCTTC
>TRBD2|TRBJ2-5|TRBV6-1|.
CASRWTSGQETQYF
TGTGCCAGCCGGTGGACTAGCGGACAAGAGACCCAGTACTTC
>.|TRBJ1-2|TRBV6-6|.
CASSYPGLHYGYTF
TGTGCCAGCAGTTACCCAGGGCTCCACTATGGCTACACCTTC
>.|TRBJ1-2|TRBV7-9|.
CASSLALGGIGDYGYTF
TGTGCCAGCAGCTTAGCCCTCGGGGGGATAGGCGACTATGGCTACACCTTC
>.|TRBJ2-2|TRBV5-4|.
CASSLAGTGELFF
TGTGCCAGCAGCTTGGCCGGCACCGGGGAGCTGTTTTTT
>.|TRBJ1-2|TRBV18|few
CASSPSATGGYTF
TGTGCCAGCTCACCATCGGCCACAGGGGGCTACACCTTC
>.|TRBJ2-5|TRBV5-8|.
CASSLAGRQETQYF
TGTGCCAGCAGCTTAGCAGGGAGGCAAGAGACCCAGTACTTC
>TRBD1|TRBJ1-1|TRBV7-9|.
CASSPGTGVNTEAFF
TGTGCCAGCAGCCCCGGGACAGGGGTGAACACTGAAGCTTTCTTT
>.|TRBJ2-2|TRBV11-2|.
CASSLEGGAAGELFF
TGTGCCAGCAGCTTAGAGGGGGGGGCGGCCGGGGAGCTGTTTTTT
>TRBD2|TRBJ2-7|TRBV30|.
CAWSVQGGGAGEQYF
TGTGCCTGGAGTGTACAAGGCGGGGGGGCCGGGGAGCAGTACTTC
>TRBD2|TRBJ2-5|TRBV2|.
CASSEGLAGVQETQYF
TGTGCCAGCAGTGAGGGCCTAGCGGGGGTCCAAGAGACCCAGTACTTC
>TRBD1|TRBJ2-3|TRBV5-1|once
CASSSGTATDTQYF
TGCGCCAGCAGCTCGGGGACAGCCACAGATACGCAGTATTTT
>.|TRBJ2-7|TRBV2|few
CATRDTAYEQYF
TGTGCCACTAGGGACACAGCCTACGAGCAGTACTTC
>.|TRBJ2-1|TRBV6-4|.
CASSVMALPEGEQFF
TGTGCCAGCAGTGTAATGGCCCTCCCTGAGGGTGAGCAGTTCTTC
>TRBD2|TRBJ2-3|TRBV11-3|.
CASSLGGLAGESDTQYF
TGTGCCAGCAGCTTAGGGGGACTAGCGGGAGAGTCAGATACGCAGTATTTT
>.|TRBJ2-1|TRBV27|.
CASSLSGPSYNEQFF
TGTGCCAGCAGTTTGTCAGGGCCCTCCTACAATGAGCAGTTCTTC
>.|TRBJ2-7|TRBV6-5|.
CASSYGFPVREQYF
TGTGCCAGCAGTTACGGTTTTCCGGTGCGCGAGCAGTACTTC
>TRBD2|TRBJ2-1|TRBV7-3|.
CASSLLTGLAGDNEQFF
TGTGCCAGCAGCTTACTGACGGGACTAGCGGGAGACAATGAGCAGTTCTTC
>TRBD1|TRBJ2-2|TRBV25-1|.
CASSPTGQGLGTGELFF
TGTGCCAGCAGCCCCACCGGACAGGGGCTAGGGACCGGGGAGCTGTTTTTT
>.|TRBJ2-2|TRBV2|few
CASSSHLNTGELFF
TGTGCCAGCAGTTCACACCTGAACACCGGGGAGCTGTTTTTT
>TRBD1|TRBJ1-1|TRBV2|.
CASRRDRDTEAFF
TGTGCCAGCAGAAGGGACAGGGACACTGAAGCTTTCTTT
>.|TRBJ1-5|TRBV6-1|.
CASRAGQLPNQPQHF
TGTGCCAGCAGAGCTGGACAGCTCCCTAATCAGCCCCAGCATTTT
>.|TRBJ2-7|TRBV6-5|.
CASSSGFYEQYF
TGTGCCAGCAGCTCAGGATTCTACGAGCAGTACTTC
>TRBD2|TRBJ2-7|TRBV6-1|once
CASSAASGGAYEQYF
TGTGCCAGCAGTGCCGCTAGCGGGGGGGCCTACGAGCAGTACTTC
>TRBD1|TRBJ1-5|TRBV18|.
CASSPTAGGYQPQHF
TGTGCCAGCTCACCAACGGCAGGGGGCTATCAGCCCCAGCATTTT
>.|TRBJ2-7|TRBV4-1|.
CASSQEGGSYEQYF
TGCGCCAGCAGCCAAGAGGGGGGATCCTACGAGCAGTACTTC
>.|TRBJ2-5|TRBV6-1|.
CASTPSGGAQTQYF
TGTGCCAGCACCCCCTCGGGGGGCGCACAGACCCAGTACTTC